This T cell receptor beta chain was identified during a study of cytotoxic CD8 clonotypes in ibrutinib-treated CLL. The V end lost 1 base, the J end lost 1 base, and 10 bases lay between the germline ends. Germline CDR1 is LNHNV and CDR2 is YYDKDF (reference sequence). The CDR3 has 16 residues. Using immunoSEQ multiplex PCR, the repertoire was profiled, and TCRdb retains in-frame clones only, with some absent. This table holds roughly 200,000 clones, approximately 72% found once. This TCR was sampled from a human donor with chronic lymphocytic leukemia. The V gene is TRBV15, the J gene TRBJ2-2; D might be TRBD2 (6 bases). The sample was PBMCs, taken after 24 months of ibrutinib treatment. The CDR3, as DNA: TGTGCCACCAGCAGAGGGGTGGGAGGGAACACCGGGGAGCTGTTTTTT. Residues: CATSRGVGGNTGELFF.